Listed below are T cell receptor beta chains from one sample, sequenced in a study of shared clonotypes between healthy human individuals. This table comes from immunoSEQ multiplex PCR, and its TCRdb copy is limited to in-frame clones, with some not included. The repertoire holds hundreds of thousands of clones, with roughly three quarters as singletons. The sequencing sample was made of PBMCs. The source of these receptors is a woman aged 40 to 49 in good health. Some clones in this sample may be carry-over from other donors' samples. Both conserved end residues are part of each CDR3. A D gene is named only where the DNA matches it firmly. Only part of the rows carry a size: once, few, many, or a class if the clone is expanded.

clone_size d_call j_call v_call cdr3_nt cdr3_aa
- TRBD1 TRBJ1-1 TRBV7-3 TGTGCCAGCAGCCCCCAGGGGGCGCGGAACACTGAAGCTTTCTTT CASSPQGARNTEAFF
- - TRBJ1-2 TRBV5-1 TGCGCCAGCAGCCCCCCAGGGCAGGGGAACTATGGCTACACCTTC CASSPPGQGNYGYTF
- - TRBJ1-5 TRBV7-2 TGTGCCAGCAGCTTGACGGGTCAGCCCCAGCATTTT CASSLTGQPQHF
- - TRBJ2-3 TRBV27 TGTGCCAGCAGTTTTCGACCGACAGATACGCAGTATTTT CASSFRPTDTQYF
- TRBD2 TRBJ2-1 TRBV5-1 TGCGCCAGCAGCTGGGGGACTAGTCTGAACAATGAGCAGTTCTTC CASSWGTSLNNEQFF
few - TRBJ1-4 TRBV19 TGTGCCAGCCGGCAGGGCCGGGAAAAACTGTTTTTT CASRQGREKLFF
- TRBD1 TRBJ2-2 TRBV2 TGTGCCAGCAGCGAGGGGGCTAGCAGAAACACCGGGGAGCTGTTTTTT CASSEGASRNTGELFF
- - TRBJ2-5 TRBV27 TGTGCCAGCAGTTCTCTTGGGACTTTCCAAGAGACCCAGTACTTC CASSSLGTFQETQYF
- TRBD1 TRBJ1-1 TRBV5-1 TGCGCCAGCAGCTTGGCGGGGACAGAGGAAGCTTTCTTT CASSLAGTEEAFF
- - TRBJ1-1 TRBV6-1 TGTGCCAGCAGTCAAGTAACAGGGATCGAAGCTTTCTTT CASSQVTGIEAFF
- TRBD1 TRBJ2-7 TRBV28 TGTGCCAGCAGTCTTAGGGACAGGCTGTCCTACGAGCAGTACTTC CASSLRDRLSYEQYF
- TRBD2 TRBJ2-1 TRBV18 TGTGCCAGCTCACCAGAATTAGCGGGAACCTCCAATGAGCAGTTCTTC CASSPELAGTSNEQFF
- TRBD2 TRBJ2-6 TRBV7-2 TGTGCCAGCAGCTTAGGTCGCGGGAGGGGCTCTGGGGCCAACGTCCTGACTTTC CASSLGRGRGSGANVLTF